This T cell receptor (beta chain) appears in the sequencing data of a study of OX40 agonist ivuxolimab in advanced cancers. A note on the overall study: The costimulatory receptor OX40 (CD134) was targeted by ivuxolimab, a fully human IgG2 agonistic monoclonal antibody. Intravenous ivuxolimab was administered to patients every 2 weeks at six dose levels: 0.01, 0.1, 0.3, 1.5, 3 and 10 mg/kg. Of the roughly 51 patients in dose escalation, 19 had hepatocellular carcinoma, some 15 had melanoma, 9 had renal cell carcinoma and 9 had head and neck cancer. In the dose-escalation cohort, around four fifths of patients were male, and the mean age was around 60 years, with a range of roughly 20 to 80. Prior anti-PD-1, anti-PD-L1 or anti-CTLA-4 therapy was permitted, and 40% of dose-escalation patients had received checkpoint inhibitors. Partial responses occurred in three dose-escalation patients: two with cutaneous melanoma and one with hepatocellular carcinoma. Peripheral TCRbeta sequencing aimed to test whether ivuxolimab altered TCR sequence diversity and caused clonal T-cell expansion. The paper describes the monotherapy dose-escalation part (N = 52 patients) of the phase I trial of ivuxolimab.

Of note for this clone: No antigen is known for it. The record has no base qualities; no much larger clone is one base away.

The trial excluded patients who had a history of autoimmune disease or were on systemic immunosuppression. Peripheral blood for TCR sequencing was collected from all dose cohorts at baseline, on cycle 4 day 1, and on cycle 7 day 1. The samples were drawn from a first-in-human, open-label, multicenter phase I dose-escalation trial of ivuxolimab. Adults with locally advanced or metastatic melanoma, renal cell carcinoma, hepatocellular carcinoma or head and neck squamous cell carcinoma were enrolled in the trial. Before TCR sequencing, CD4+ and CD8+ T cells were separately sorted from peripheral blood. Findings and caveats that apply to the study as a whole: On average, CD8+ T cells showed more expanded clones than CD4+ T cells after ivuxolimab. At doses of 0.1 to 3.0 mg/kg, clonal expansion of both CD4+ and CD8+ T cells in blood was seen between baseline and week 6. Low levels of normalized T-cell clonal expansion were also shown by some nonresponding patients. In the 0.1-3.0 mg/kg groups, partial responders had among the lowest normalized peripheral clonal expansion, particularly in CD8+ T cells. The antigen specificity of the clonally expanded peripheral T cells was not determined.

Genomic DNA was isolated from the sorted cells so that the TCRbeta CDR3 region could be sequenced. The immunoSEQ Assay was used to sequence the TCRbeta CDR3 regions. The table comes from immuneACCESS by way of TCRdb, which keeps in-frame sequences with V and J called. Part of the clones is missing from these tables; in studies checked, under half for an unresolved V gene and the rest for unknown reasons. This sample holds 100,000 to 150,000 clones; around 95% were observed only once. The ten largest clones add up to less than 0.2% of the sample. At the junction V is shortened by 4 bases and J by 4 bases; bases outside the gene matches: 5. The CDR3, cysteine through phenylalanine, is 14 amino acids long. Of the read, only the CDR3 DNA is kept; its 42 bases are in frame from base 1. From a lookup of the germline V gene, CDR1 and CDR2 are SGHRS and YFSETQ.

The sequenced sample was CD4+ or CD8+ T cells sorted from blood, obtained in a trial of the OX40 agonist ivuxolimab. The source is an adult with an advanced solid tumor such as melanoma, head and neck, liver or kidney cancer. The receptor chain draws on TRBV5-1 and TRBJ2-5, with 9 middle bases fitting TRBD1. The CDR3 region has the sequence CASSQGQGGETQYF. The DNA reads TGCGCCAGCAGCCAGGGACAGGGTGGAGAGACCCAGTACTTC.